This T cell receptor beta chain derives from a study of blood T cell repertoires in COVID-19. Study summary: Collection of acute and convalescent COVID-19 samples took place in the United States, Italy and Spain. T cells, B-cell-depleted T cells, or PBMCs supplied cDNA or gDNA.

This clone was found once. Trimming cost V 5 bases and J 5 bases; bases outside gene matches: 6. CDR1 and CDR2 (germline): SGHTA, FQGTGA. The CDR3 length is 15 residues. Source study methods: Researchers report that nucleated cell counts were estimated from reference gene primer amplification. The table came from immunoSEQ multiplex PCR; TCRdb's copy has only in-frame clones and leaves some out. V, J and clone size are taken as reported in that table, and D and trimming were inferred from the DNA itself. Counted here are 95,000 to 150,000 clones, about 82% occurring once; the ten biggest clones make up 16%.

The V and J genes are TRBV7-3 and TRBJ2-2; 9 bases match TRBD1. The sample comprised peripheral blood. The TCR comes from a man in his sixties with active or convalescent COVID-19. CDR3 nucleotide sequence: TGTGCCAGCAGCAAGGGACAGGGAGGAACCGGGGAGCTGTTTTTT. Amino acids: CASSKGQGGTGELFF.